Listed below are T cell receptor beta chains from one sample, sequenced in a study of cytomegalovirus exposure and HLA in healthy donors. Only in-frame clones appear in the TCRdb table, and some are missing; sequencing was by immunoSEQ multiplex PCR. The data show more than 150,000 clones, with 75% to 90% seen just once and under 7.5% held by the top ten. Sequenced input: PBMCs. The receptor set was obtained from a man aged 18 to 35 in good health and CMV-seropositive. CDR3s include the opening cysteine and the closing phenylalanine or tryptophan. A D gene is named only where the DNA matches it firmly. Clone size is not always given. Where it is, it says once, few, many or a class for expanded clones.

>TRBD2|TRBJ2-7|TRBV5-4|-
CASSLAGGSYEQYF
TGTGCCAGCAGCTTGGCCGGGGGGTCCTACGAGCAGTACTTC
>-|TRBJ2-5|TRBV2|once
CASRGRTADQSAQYF
TGTGCCAGCAGGGGTAGGACAGCAGACCAATCGGCCCAGTACTTC
>TRBD2|TRBJ2-2|TRBV6-1|once
CASSESLAGDTGELFF
TGTGCCAGCAGTGAGTCACTAGCGGGAGACACCGGGGAGCTGTTTTTT
>TRBD2|TRBJ2-1|TRBV29-1|-
CSAYRPSGSWGEQFF
TGCAGCGCCTATCGGCCTAGCGGGAGTTGGGGTGAGCAGTTCTTC
>TRBD1|TRBJ2-4|TRBV7-9|-
CASSLASDRGFGNIQYF
TGTGCCAGCAGCTTAGCGTCGGACAGGGGTTTTGGAAACATTCAGTACTTC
>TRBD1|TRBJ1-5|TRBV6-6|once
CASSYDTGGQPQHF
TGTGCCAGCAGTTACGACACAGGGGGGCAGCCCCAGCATTTT
>TRBD2|TRBJ2-1|TRBV7-2|-
CASSYKLAGGRDEQFF
TGTGCCAGCAGCTATAAACTAGCGGGCGGGAGAGATGAGCAGTTCTTC
>-|TRBJ1-2|TRBV9|once
CASSPSILAEGYTF
TGTGCCAGCAGCCCGTCAATCTTGGCGGAGGGCTACACCTTC
>TRBD2|TRBJ2-7|TRBV5-1|-
CASSLRVASAGGDEQYF
TGCGCCAGCAGCTTGAGGGTCGCCTCCGCGGGAGGTGACGAGCAGTACTTC
>TRBD1|TRBJ1-4|TRBV28|-
CASSPGQGFANEKLFF
TGTGCCAGCAGTCCGGGACAGGGGTTCGCTAATGAAAAACTGTTTTTT
>-|TRBJ2-7|TRBV4-3|-
CASSQSRASLVDEQYF
TGCGCCAGCAGCCAAAGTCGCGCTAGCTTAGTCGACGAGCAGTACTTC
>-|TRBJ2-2|TRBV19|-
CASSSKVQLTGELFF
TGTGCCAGTAGCAGTAAAGTTCAGTTGACCGGGGAGCTGTTTTTT
>TRBD2|TRBJ2-3|TRBV18|-
CASSPLAGFTDTQYF
TGTGCCAGCTCACCGCTAGCGGGATTCACAGATACGCAGTATTTT
>-|TRBJ2-7|TRBV6-1|-
CASGLGAYEQYF
TGTGCCAGCGGGCTAGGGGCCTACGAGCAGTACTTC
>TRBD1|TRBJ1-2|TRBV28|few
CASSRDSGYGYTF
TGTGCCAGCAGTCGGGACAGCGGGTATGGCTACACCTTC
>-|TRBJ1-3|TRBV2|once
CASSLGQLGGNTIYF
TGTGCCAGCAGCCTCGGACAGCTTGGTGGAAACACCATATATTTT
>TRBD1|TRBJ2-6|TRBV5-1|-
CASSWGQGGAANVLTF
TGCGCCAGCAGCTGGGGACAGGGCGGTGCAGCCAACGTCCTGACTTTC
>TRBD1|TRBJ1-4|TRBV7-9|-
CASSLGDRDSNEKLFF
TGTGCCAGCAGCTTAGGGGACCGGGACAGTAATGAAAAACTGTTTTTT
>-|TRBJ2-1|TRBV11-2|-
CASSLVVAIHEQFF
TGTGCCAGCAGCTTAGTAGTCGCCATCCATGAGCAGTTCTTC
>-|TRBJ2-5|TRBV11-2|-
CASSLWQGVETQYF
TGTGCCAGCAGCCTGTGGCAGGGCGTAGAGACCCAGTACTTC
>-|TRBJ2-7|TRBV9|-
CASSSGWEQYF
TGTGCCAGCAGCTCCGGTTGGGAGCAGTACTTC
>-|TRBJ2-7|TRBV4-2|-
CASSQDPTYEQYF
TGTGCCAGCAGCCAAGATCCCACCTACGAGCAGTACTTC
>-|TRBJ2-1|TRBV5-4|-
CASSLGQSYNEQFF
TGTGCCAGCAGCTTGGGACAAAGCTACAATGAGCAGTTCTTC
>TRBD2|TRBJ2-1|TRBV25-1|-
CASSEASGIYGSQFF
TGTGCCAGCAGTGAAGCTAGCGGGATCTACGGATCGCAGTTCTTC
>-|TRBJ2-5|TRBV20-1|-
CSGNSGETQYF
TGCAGTGGTAATAGCGGTGAGACCCAGTACTTC
>-|TRBJ2-2|TRBV28|-
CASTWGPGAAGELFF
TGTGCCAGCACCTGGGGCCCAGGGGCCGCCGGGGAGCTGTTTTTT
>TRBD1|TRBJ2-1|TRBV7-3|-
CASSLLGQGDHNEQFF
TGTGCCAGCAGCTTACTAGGTCAGGGGGATCACAATGAGCAGTTCTTC